The present entry profiles one T cell receptor beta chain with its context. Its target is unknown. The data derive from a study of post-analysis software for immune sequencing data. Study-wide points: Controls showed significantly higher normalized Chao1 diversity than did multiple sclerosis patients. A handful of TRBV segments appeared more often in patients than in controls, and TRBV5-6, TRBV5-1 and TRBV20-1 were among these. Batch-mates among the samples co-clustered strongly by F measure.

The CDR3 has 14 residues. Germline loops: CDR1 SGHTA, CDR2 FQGTGA. Trimming removed 6 bases at V and 1 base at J, with 12 bases between. Incorporated into the TCR beta cDNA libraries were unique molecular identifiers, which served to reduce PCR and sequencing biases. T cells, roughly 0.9 to 11 million of them, yielded 500,000 to 600,000 cDNA molecules. TCRdb re-called the PCR reads through MiXCR, storing one row per CDR3 protein. The sample consists of 350,000 to 500,000 distinct CDR3 sequences, 30% to 45% of them appearing once. The TCR comes from a girl under 10 years old with multiple sclerosis. The chain links TRBV7-3 to TRBJ1-1; no reliable D call. Sequenced: blood. This CDR3 reads CASSYRQENTEAFF. The CDR3 DNA reads as TGTGCCAGCAGTTACCGTCAGGAGAACACTGAAGCTTTCTTT.